This T cell receptor beta chain was recovered during a study of T cell responses to AZD1222 COVID-19 vaccine. Sequencing used immunoSEQ multiplex PCR; TCRdb keeps in-frame clones, though not all of them. This table has 40,000 to 50,000 clones, approximately 88% appearing once. Trimming took off 3 bases at V and 6 bases at J, with 16 bases between the two ends. This CDR3 region has 15 residues. CDR1 and CDR2 (germline): SGHNT, YYREEE (reference sequence). Source: peripheral blood, taken 28 days after the second AZD1222 dose. The source of this sequence is an adult who received the AZD1222 COVID-19 vaccine. V gene TRBV5-4 combines with J gene TRBJ2-1, with D perhaps assigned TRBD1 or TRBD2 (5 bases each). CDR3 bases: TGTGCCAGCAGCTCCAAACCGGGACCCACCAATGAGCAGTTCTTC. Its translation is CASSSKPGPTNEQFF.